A selection of T cell receptor beta chains follows, all from one sample in a study of blood T cell repertoires in COVID-19. Method: immunoSEQ multiplex PCR; TCRdb's copy keeps in-frame clones and lacks some. The sample carries some 96,000 clones, 80% recorded once. Sequences were obtained from peripheral blood. Every receptor here comes from a woman aged 70 to 79 with acute or convalescent COVID-19. Both conserved end residues are part of each CDR3. A D gene is named only where the DNA matches it firmly. A row's size may be missing; if present it is once, few, many or a size class.

cdr3_nt,cdr3_aa,v_call,d_call,j_call,clone_size
TGTGCCAGCAGCCAAAATCAGGGGGGGACCCAGTACTTC,CASSQNQGGTQYF,TRBV3-1/TRBV3-2,NA,TRBJ2-5,NA
TGTGCCACCAGCAGAGATGGGGCTTATGGCTACACCTTC,CATSRDGAYGYTF,TRBV15,NA,TRBJ1-2,NA
TGTGCCAGCAGATCGCAGAATCAGCCCCAGCATTTT,CASRSQNQPQHF,TRBV6-6,NA,TRBJ1-5,NA
TGTGCCAGCTGGCCGGGACAGGGGTCCTATGGCTACACCTTC,CASWPGQGSYGYTF,TRBV6-6,TRBD1,TRBJ1-2,NA
TGTGCCAGCAGCTCCGACAGGGTCGAAGCTTTCTTT,CASSSDRVEAFF,TRBV5-4,TRBD1,TRBJ1-1,NA
TGCGCCAGCAGCCAAGACTGGGACAGCAACTATGGCTACACCTTC,CASSQDWDSNYGYTF,TRBV4-3,TRBD1,TRBJ1-2,NA
TGTGCCAGCAGCTCCCGGGACAGGGACTATTTGACGCAGTATTTT,CASSSRDRDYLTQYF,TRBV7-9,TRBD1,TRBJ2-3,NA
TGTGCAAGTACCCCAGACACTGAAGCTTTCTTT,CASTPDTEAFF,TRBV12-2,NA,TRBJ1-1,NA
TGCGCCAGCAGCTTGGCCGGTTTAAGGGGAACTAATGAAAAACTGTTTTTT,CASSLAGLRGTNEKLFF,TRBV5-1,NA,TRBJ1-4,NA
TGTGCCAGCAGCCCCAGCAGGGCCGCTGAAGCTTTCTTT,CASSPSRAAEAFF,TRBV11-2,NA,TRBJ1-1,NA
TGTGCCAGCAGCTCACAGGGGGCAGGAGAGACCCAGTACTTC,CASSSQGAGETQYF,TRBV7-2,TRBD1,TRBJ2-5,NA
TGTGCCAGTAGTCTTCCCCAAGAGACCCAGTACTTC,CASSLPQETQYF,TRBV19,NA,TRBJ2-5,NA
TGTGCCAGCAGCCGCGATGATGTCCTGACTTTC,CASSRDDVLTF,TRBV6-5,NA,TRBJ2-6,once
TGTGCCAGCAGCCAAGGCGGGGCGAGACCCTACGAGCAGTACTTC,CASSQGGARPYEQYF,TRBV14,NA,TRBJ2-7,few